This T cell receptor (beta chain) emerged from a study of blood T cell repertoires in COVID-19. About the research overall: Samples of COVID-19 (acute and convalescent) were obtained from the United States, Italy and Spain. PBMCs, B-cell-depleted T cells, or T cells were the source of the cDNA or gDNA that made up the material.

As handled by the study authors: Cell counts per sample came from amplifying reference gene primers. Some clones are missing from TCRdb's copy, which holds only in-frame ones; the method was immunoSEQ multiplex PCR. V, J and clone size are taken as reported in that table, and D and trimming were inferred from the DNA itself. This table holds about 210,000 clones, 89% found once. This clone has a handful of counts. The clonotype comes from a woman aged 35 to 49 with acute or convalescent COVID-19. Material for sequencing was peripheral blood.

CDR3 bases: TGTGCCAGCAGCCTGGGACAGGGGGGGTGGTTGGGCAATCAGCCCCAGCATTTT. This sequence encodes CASSLGQGGWLGNQPQHF. V is TRBV5-5 and J is TRBJ1-5; 11 bases match TRBD1. Germline trimming cut 4 bases from V and 2 bases from J; bases unmatched to any gene: 11. The CDR3 spans 18 residues. Germline values: CDR1 SGHKS, CDR2 YYEKEE (reference sequence).